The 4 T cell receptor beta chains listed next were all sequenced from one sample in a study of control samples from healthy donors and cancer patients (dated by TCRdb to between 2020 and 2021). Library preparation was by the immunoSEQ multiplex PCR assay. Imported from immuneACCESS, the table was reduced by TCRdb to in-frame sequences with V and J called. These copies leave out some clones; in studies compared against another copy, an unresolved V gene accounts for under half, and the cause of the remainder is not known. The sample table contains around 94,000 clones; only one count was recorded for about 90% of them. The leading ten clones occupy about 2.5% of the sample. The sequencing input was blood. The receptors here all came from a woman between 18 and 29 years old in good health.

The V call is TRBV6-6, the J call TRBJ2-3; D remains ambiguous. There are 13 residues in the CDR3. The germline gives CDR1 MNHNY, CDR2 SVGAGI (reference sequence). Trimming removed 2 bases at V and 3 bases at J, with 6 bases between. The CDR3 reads CASSYRETDTQYF. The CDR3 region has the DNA TGTGCCAGCAGTTACAGAGAAACAGATACGCAGTATTTT.

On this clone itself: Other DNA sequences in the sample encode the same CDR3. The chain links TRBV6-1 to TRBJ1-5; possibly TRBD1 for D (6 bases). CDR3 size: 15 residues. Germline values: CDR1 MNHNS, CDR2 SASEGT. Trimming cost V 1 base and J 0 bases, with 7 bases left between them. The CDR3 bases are TGTGCCAGCAGTGAAGAGGGGGGTAGCAATCAGCCCCAGCATTTT. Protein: CASSEEGGSNQPQHF.

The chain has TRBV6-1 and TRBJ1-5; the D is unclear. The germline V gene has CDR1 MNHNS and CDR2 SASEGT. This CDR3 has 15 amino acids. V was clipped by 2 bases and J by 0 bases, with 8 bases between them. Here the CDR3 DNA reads TGTGCCAGCAGTGAAAAAGAGTATAGCAATCAGCCCCAGCATTTT. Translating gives CASSEKEYSNQPQHF.

The CDR3 nucleotides are TGTGCCACCAGTGATTGGGGCAACACCGGGGAGCTGTTTTTT. Its translation: CATSDWGNTGELFF. The V and J genes are TRBV24-1 and TRBJ2-2, with D possibly matching TRBD1 (5 bases). CDR3 length: 14 residues. V was clipped by 2 bases and J by 2 bases, with 5 bases between them. Germline loops: CDR1 KGHDR, CDR2 SFDVKD.